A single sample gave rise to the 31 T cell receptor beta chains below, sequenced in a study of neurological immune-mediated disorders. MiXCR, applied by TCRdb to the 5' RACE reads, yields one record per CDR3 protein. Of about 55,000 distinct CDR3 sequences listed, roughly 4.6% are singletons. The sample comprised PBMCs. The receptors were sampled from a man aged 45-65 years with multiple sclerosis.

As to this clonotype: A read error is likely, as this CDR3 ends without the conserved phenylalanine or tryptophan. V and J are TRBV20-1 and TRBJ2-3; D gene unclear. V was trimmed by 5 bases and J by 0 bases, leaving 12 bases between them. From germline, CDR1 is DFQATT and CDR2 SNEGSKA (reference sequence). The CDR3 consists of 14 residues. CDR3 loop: CSAQGSGSTDTQYN. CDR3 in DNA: TGCAGTGCTCAAGGGTCCGGGAGCACAGATACGCAGTATAAT.

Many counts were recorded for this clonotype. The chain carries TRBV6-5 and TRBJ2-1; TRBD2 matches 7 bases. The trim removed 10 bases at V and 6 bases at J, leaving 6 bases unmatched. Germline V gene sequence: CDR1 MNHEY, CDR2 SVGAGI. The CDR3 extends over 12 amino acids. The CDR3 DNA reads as TGTGCCACCGGCGGGAGCGTCAATGAGCAGTTCTTC. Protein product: CATGGSVNEQFF.

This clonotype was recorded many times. The CDR3 is CSVESGETYEQYF. In DNA form, the CDR3 reads TGCAGCGTTGAGTCAGGGGAAACCTACGAGCAGTACTTC. V and J are TRBV29-1 and TRBJ2-7, with D possibly matching TRBD1 (6 bases). The germline V gene encodes CDR1 SQVTM and CDR2 ANQGSEA. Trimming took 3 bases from V and 2 from J, leaving 11 bases between them. This CDR3 spans 13 amino acids.

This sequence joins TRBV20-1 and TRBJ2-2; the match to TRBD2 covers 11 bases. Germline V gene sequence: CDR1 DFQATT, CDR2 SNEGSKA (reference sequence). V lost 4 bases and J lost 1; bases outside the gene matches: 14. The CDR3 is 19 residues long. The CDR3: CSATQTSGDTERNTGELFF. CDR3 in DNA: TGCAGTGCTACTCAGACTAGCGGGGATACGGAAAGGAACACCGGGGAGCTGTTTTTT.

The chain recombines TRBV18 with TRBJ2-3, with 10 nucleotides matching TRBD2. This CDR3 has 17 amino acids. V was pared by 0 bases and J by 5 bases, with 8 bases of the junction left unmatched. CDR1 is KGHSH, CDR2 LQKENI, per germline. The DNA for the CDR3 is TGTGCCAGCTCACCACCCGGGGCCCGACTAGCGGGAGATACGCAGTATTTT. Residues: CASSPPGARLAGDTQYF.

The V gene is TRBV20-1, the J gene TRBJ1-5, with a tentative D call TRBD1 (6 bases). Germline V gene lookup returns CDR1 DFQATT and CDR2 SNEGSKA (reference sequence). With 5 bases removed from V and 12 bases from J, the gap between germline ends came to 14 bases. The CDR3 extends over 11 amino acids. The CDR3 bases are TGCAGTGCTTCACAGGGATTTCTCCAGCATTTT. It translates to CSASQGFLQHF.

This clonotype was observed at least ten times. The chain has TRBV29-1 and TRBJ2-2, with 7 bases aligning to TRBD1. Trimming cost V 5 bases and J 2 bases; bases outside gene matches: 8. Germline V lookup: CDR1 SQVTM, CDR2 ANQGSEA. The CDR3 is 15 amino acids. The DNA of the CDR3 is TGCAGCGTTCTCTTTACAGGGGACAACACCGGGGAGCTGTTTTTT. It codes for CSVLFTGDNTGELFF.

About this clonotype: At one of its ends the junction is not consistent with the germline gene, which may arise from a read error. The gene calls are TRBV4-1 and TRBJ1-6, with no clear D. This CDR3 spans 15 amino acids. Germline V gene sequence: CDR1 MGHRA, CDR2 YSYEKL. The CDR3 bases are TGCGCCAGCAGCCAAGACGGTGCCTCCAGTTCACCCCTCAACTTT. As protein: CASSQDGASSSPLNF.

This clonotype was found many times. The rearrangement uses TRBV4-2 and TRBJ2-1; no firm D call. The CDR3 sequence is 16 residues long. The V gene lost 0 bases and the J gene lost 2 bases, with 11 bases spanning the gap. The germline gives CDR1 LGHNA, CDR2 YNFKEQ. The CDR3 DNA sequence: TGTGCCAGCAGCCAAGAGATGTCAAGTGCCTACAATGAGCAGTTCTTC. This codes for CASSQEMSSAYNEQFF.

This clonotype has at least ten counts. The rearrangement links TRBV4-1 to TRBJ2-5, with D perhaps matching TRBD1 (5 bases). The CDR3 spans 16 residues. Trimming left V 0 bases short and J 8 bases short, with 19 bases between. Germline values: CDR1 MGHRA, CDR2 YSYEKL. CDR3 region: CASSQESKQAIFTQYF. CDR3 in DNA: TGCGCCAGCAGCCAAGAATCTAAACAGGCAATTTTTACCCAGTACTTC.

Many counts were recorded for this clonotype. The CDR3 coding sequence is TGCAGCGTTTCTGGCGGGACAACCTACGAGCAGTACTTC. It yields the protein CSVSGGTTYEQYF. The chain has TRBV29-1 and TRBJ2-7; D may correspond to TRBD1 or TRBD2 (6 bases each). There are 13 residues in the CDR3. The germline V gene has CDR1 SQVTM and CDR2 ANQGSEA. V lost 5 bases and J lost 2, with 13 bases in between.

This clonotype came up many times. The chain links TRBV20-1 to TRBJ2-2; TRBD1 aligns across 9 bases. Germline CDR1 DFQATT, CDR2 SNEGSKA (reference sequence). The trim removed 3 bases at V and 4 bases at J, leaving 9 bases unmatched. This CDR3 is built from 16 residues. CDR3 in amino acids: CSARKGQGKVTGELFF. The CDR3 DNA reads TGCAGTGCTAGGAAGGGACAGGGCAAGGTCACCGGGGAGCTGTTTTTT.

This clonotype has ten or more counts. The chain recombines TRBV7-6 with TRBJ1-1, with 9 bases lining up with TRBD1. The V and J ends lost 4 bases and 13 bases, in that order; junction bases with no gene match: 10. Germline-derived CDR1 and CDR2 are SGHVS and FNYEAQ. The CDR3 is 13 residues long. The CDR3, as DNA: TGTGCCAGCAGCTCAGGACAGGGGACGAAGGTTTTCTTT. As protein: CASSSGQGTKVFF.

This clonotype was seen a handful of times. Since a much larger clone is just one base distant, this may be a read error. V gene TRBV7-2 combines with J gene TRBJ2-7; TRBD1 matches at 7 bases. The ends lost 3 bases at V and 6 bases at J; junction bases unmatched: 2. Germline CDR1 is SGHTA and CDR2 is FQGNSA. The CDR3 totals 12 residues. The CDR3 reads CASSLTGFEQYF. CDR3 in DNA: TGTGCCAGCAGCTTGACAGGGTTCGAGCAGTACTTC.

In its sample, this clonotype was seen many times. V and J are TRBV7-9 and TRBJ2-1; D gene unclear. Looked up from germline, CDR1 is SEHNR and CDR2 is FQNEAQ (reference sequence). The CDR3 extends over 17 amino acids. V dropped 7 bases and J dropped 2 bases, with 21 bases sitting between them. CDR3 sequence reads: CASIPPGLPMAYNEQFF. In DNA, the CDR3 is TGTGCCAGCATCCCTCCGGGCCTCCCTATGGCCTACAATGAGCAGTTCTTC.

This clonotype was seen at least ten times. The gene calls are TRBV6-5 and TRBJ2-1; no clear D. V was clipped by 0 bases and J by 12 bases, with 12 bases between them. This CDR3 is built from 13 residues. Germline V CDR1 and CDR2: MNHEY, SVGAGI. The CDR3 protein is CASSYSTTTGQFF. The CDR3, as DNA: TGTGCCAGCAGTTACTCTACGACGACCGGGCAGTTCTTC.

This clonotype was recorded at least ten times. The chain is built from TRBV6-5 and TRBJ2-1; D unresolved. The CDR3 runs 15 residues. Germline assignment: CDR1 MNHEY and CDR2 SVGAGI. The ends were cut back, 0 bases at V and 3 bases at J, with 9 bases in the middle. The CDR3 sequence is CASSYSSPLYNEQFF. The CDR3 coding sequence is TGTGCCAGCAGTTACTCGAGCCCTCTCTACAATGAGCAGTTCTTC.

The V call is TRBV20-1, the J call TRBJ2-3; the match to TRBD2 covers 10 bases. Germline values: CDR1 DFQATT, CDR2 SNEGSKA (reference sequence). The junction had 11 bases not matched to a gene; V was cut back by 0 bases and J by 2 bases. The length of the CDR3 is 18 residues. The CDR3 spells CSAREASGGRSDTDTQYF. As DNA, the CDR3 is TGCAGTGCTAGAGAGGCTAGCGGGGGCAGGTCGGACACAGATACGCAGTATTTT.

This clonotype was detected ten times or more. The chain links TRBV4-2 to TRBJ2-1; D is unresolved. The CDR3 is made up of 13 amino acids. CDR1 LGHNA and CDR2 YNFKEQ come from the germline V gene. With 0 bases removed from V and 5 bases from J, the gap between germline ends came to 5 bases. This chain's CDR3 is CASSQERDNEQFF. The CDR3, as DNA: TGTGCCAGCAGCCAAGAGCGAGACAATGAGCAGTTCTTC.

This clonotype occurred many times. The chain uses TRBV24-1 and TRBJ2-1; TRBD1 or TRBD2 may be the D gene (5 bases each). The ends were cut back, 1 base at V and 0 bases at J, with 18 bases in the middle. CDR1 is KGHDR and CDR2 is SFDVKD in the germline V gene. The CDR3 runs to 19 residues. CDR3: CATSDFRGRWDGSYNEQFF. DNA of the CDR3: TGTGCCACCAGTGATTTTAGGGGACGGTGGGACGGCTCCTACAATGAGCAGTTCTTC.

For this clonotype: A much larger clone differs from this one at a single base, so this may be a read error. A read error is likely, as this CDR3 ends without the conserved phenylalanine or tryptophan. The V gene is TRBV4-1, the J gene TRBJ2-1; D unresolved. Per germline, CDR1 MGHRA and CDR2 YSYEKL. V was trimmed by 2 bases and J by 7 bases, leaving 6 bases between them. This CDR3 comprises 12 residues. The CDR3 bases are TGCGCCAGCAGCCAAAAGTCAAATGAGCAGTTCTGC. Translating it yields CASSQKSNEQFC.

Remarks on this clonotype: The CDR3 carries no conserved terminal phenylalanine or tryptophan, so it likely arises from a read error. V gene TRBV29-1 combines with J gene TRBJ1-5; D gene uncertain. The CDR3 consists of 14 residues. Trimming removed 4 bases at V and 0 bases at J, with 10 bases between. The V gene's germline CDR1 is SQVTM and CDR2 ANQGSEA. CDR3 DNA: TGCAGCGTTGGCGTTGGCGGTAGCAATCAGCCCCAGCATAAT. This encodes CSVGVGGSNQPQHN.

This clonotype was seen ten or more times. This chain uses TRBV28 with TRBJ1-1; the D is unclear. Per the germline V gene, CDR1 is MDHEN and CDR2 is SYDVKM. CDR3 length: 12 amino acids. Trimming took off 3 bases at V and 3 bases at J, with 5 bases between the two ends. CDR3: CASSFGYTEAFF. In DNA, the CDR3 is TGTGCCAGCAGTTTTGGATACACTGAAGCTTTCTTT.

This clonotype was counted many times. The CDR3 DNA is TGCAGTGTTGATAGGGCGAACACTGAAGCTTTCTTT. Protein product: CSVDRANTEAFF. The chain has TRBV20-1 and TRBJ1-1; D gene unclear. The CDR3 totals 12 residues. Germline assignment: CDR1 DFQATT and CDR2 SNEGSKA (reference sequence). V lost 7 bases, J lost 1 base, and 10 bases lay in between.

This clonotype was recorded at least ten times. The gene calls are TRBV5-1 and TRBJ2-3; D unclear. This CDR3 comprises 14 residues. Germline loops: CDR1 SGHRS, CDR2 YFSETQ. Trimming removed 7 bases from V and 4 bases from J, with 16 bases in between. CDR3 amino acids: CASGIGDTADTQYF. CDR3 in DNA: TGCGCCAGCGGTATTGGGGATACGGCAGATACGCAGTATTTT.

The CDR3 region is CASTNGGSSTDTQYF. CDR3 in DNA: TGTGCCAGCACCAACGGGGGATCTAGCACAGATACGCAGTATTTT. The chain joins TRBV6-5 to TRBJ2-3; D might be TRBD2 (6 bases). V lost 7 bases to trimming and J lost 0 bases, with 14 bases between them. The CDR3 has 15 amino acids. Germline V CDR1 and CDR2: MNHEY, SVGAGI.

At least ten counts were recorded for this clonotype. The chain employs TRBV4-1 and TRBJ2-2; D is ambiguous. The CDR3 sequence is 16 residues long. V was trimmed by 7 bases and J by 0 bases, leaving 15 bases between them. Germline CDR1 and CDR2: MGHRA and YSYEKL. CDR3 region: CASKGYSMTNTGELFF. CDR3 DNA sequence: TGCGCCAGCAAGGGTTACTCCATGACGAACACCGGGGAGCTGTTTTTT.

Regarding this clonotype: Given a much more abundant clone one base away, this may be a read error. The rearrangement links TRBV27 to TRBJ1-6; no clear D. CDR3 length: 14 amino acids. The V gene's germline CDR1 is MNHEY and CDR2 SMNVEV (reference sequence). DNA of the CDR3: TGTGCCAGCAAACAGCGGGCAGACCATTCACCCCTCAACTTT. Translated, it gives CASKQRADHSPLNF.

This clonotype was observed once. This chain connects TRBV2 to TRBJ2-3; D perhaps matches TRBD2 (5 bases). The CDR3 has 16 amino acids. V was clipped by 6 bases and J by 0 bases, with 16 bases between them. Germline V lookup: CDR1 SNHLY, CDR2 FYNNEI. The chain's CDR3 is CASRKGSDRSTDTQYF. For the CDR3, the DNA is TGTGCCAGCAGGAAAGGTAGCGACCGAAGCACAGATACGCAGTATTTT.

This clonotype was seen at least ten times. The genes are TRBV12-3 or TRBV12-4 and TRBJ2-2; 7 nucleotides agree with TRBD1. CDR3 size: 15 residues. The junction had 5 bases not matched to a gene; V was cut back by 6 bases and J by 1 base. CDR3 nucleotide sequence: TGTGCCAGCAGCCCTACAGGGGAGAACACCGGGGAGCTGTTTTTT. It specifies CASSPTGENTGELFF.

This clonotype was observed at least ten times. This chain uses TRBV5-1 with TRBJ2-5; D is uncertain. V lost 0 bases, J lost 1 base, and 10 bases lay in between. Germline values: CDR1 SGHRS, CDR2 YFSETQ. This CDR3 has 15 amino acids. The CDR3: CASSLAGFPQETQYF. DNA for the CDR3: TGCGCCAGCAGCTTGGCTGGGTTTCCCCAAGAGACCCAGTACTTC.